This T cell receptor beta chain derives from a study of human T cells and chemical hapten exposure (dated by TCRdb to the early 2020s). Background for the entire study: For sensitization, 2% DPC in acetone was applied to a roughly 2 cm by roughly 2 cm area of upper inner arm skin. Throughout the study period of 20 to 30 weeks, patients also received therapeutic DPC doses to the scalp every week. Patch tests used Finn chambers with 0.01% DPC on the upper back, scored after 6 days by International Contact Dermatitis Research Group standards. The mostly female patient cohort included alopecia areata with under or over 50% scalp involvement, alopecia totalis and alopecia universalis. Libraries were combined into a pool for sequencing, and differences in TCR yield between samples came mainly from small differences in library volumes within the pool. In alopecia patients, the study followed how the peripheral blood TCR repertoire changed in vivo over primary and secondary sensitization to diphenylcyclopropenone (DPC), a hapten. Blood samples were taken from patients before sensitization (week 0) and at 2, 6 and about 24 weeks after DPC sensitization. Twenty-nine alopecia patients provided blood for TCR sequencing at one to four time points (pre-sensitization, 2, 6 and 24 weeks). General conclusions and limits of the study: Compared with pre-sensitization or healthy control sets, expanded TCRs formed significantly more large CDR3 similarity clusters, which is consistent with antigen-driven responses. Because every patient had alopecia, a presumed autoimmune disease, the patients' immune response might differ from that of healthy individuals. The number of TCRs above 1 in 1000 frequency did not change with DPC sensitization; there was no evidence of global repertoire structure alterations. Patch test score correlated positively with the number of PT1 expanded TCRs, reaching significance at thresholds 8, 16 and 32 but not at 4. After repeated subsampling, the strength of the expansion versus patch-test correlation and the threshold at which it became significant changed.

This specimen's time point label, per the study, means: pre-sensitization, week 0. This sample's treatment or condition label indicates: therapeutic diphenylcyclopropenone sensitization with weekly scalp DPC. At each patch-test visit, blood was drawn before the patch test was applied. Patients were eligible if aged 18 to 70, diagnosed with alopecia and judged suitable for DPC therapy, and pregnant patients were excluded. Total RNA was isolated from unfractionated whole blood collected in Tempus Blood RNA tubes. This clonotype was counted at least ten times. Its antigen target is currently unknown. No qualities accompany the bases; no much larger clone lies one base away. Libraries came from RACE. Sequencing took place on a NextSeq 500. Library preparation attached unique molecular identifiers to individual cDNA molecules for quantitative, reproducible TCR counting. Each blood RNA sample was used to sequence both TCR alpha and TCR beta chains. The authors' analysis ran thus. Samples had a median of about 90,000 TCRs, with a range from about 23,224 to 750,000. V, J and CDR3 annotation of the TCR reads was performed with the Decombinator software suite. For PS versus PT1 abundance plots, all samples were subsampled to the same number of TCRs (28,000). Expanded TCRs were defined as absent before sensitization and observed at least eight times at the 2-week time point. TCRdb itself trimmed the public reads at Q25 with fastp, ran MiXCR and retained productive beta chains. Identical CDR3 proteins give one entry, which carries the most common genes and DNA. TCRdb, rather than the study authors, made the V and J calls. The sample has under 400,000 distinct CDR3 sequences on record, 4.5% to 6% of them singletons. About 2.5% of the sample goes to the ten largest clones.

V is pruned by 0 bases and J by 9 bases, leaving 11 bases of the junction without a gene match. CDR1 and CDR2 are drawn from the germline V gene (reference sequence): DFQATT, SNEGSKA. Including cysteine and phenylalanine, the CDR3 has 16 amino acids. Just CDR3 DNA is preserved here, 48 bases in frame from base 1. Recombination connected TRBV20-1 to TRBJ2-1; 10 bases in the middle match TRBD2. The sample consisted of whole blood, taken in connection with sensitization to the hapten diphenylcyclopropenone (DPC). This sequence was found in a woman between 45 and 65 years old with alopecia areata. Some clones in this sample may be carry-over from other donors' samples. The bases read TGCAGTGCTAGAGATCCCGCTAGCGGGAGTATCGGTGAGCAGTTCTTC. Its translation is CSARDPASGSIGEQFF.